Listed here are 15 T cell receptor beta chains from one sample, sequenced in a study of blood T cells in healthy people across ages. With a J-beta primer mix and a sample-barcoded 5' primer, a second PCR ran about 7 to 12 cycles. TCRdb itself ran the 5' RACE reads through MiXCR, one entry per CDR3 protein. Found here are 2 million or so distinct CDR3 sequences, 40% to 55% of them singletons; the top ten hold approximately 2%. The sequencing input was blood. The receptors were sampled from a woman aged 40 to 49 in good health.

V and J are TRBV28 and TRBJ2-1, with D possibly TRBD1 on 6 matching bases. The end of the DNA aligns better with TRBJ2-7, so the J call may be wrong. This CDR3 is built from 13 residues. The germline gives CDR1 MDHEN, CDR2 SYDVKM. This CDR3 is CATRDTTYNEQYF. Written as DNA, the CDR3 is TGTGCCACCAGGGACACGACCTACAATGAGCAGTACTTC.

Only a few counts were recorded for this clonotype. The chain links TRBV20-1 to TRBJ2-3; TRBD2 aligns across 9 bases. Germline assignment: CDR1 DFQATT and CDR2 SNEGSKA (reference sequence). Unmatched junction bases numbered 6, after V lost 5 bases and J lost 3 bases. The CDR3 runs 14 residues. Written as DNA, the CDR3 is TGCAGTGCTCCTCGAGCGGGAGGAACAGATACGCAGTATTTT. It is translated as CSAPRAGGTDTQYF.

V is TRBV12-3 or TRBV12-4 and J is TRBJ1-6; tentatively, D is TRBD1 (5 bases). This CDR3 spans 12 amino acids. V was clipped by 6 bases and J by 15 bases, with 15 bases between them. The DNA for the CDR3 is TGTGCCAGCAGCCAGGGCCCGGCGGGCCTCCACTTT. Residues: CASSQGPAGLHF.

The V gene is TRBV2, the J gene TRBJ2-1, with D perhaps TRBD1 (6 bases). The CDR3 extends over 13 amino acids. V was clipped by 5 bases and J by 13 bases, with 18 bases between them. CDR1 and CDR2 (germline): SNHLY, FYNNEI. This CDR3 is CASSSYRVRGQFF. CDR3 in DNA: TGTGCCAGCAGTTCCTACAGGGTAAGGGGTCAGTTCTTC.

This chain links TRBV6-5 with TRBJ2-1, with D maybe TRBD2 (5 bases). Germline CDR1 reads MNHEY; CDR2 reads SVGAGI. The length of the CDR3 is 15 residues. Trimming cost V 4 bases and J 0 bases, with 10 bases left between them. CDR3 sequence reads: CASSWTPNSYNEQFF. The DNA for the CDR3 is TGTGCCAGCAGTTGGACTCCAAACTCCTACAATGAGCAGTTCTTC.

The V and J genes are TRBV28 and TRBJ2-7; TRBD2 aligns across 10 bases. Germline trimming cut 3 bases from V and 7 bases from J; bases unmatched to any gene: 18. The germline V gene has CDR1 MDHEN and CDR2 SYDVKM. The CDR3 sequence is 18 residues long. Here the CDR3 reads CASSLGLAGVSSYNEQYF. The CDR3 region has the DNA TGTGCCAGCAGTTTGGGTCTAGCGGGGGTCAGCTCCTACAATGAGCAGTACTTC.

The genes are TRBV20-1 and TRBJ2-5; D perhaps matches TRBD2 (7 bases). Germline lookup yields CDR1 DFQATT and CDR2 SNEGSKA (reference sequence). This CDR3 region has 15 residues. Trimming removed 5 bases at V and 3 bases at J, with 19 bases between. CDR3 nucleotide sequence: TGCAGTGCTCGTTTAGGCGGGGGCCCAAAAGAGACCCAGTACTTC. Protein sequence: CSARLGGGPKETQYF.

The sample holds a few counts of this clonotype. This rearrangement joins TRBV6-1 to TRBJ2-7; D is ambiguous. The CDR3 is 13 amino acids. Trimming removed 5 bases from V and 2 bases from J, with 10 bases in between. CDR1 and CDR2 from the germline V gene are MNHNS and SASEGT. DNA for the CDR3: TGTGCCAGCAGTACGGAACGGACCTACGAGCAGTACTTC. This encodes CASSTERTYEQYF.

This CDR3 is CASSLGIPGLRGDNEQFF. The CDR3 nucleotides read TGTGCCAGCAGCTTAGGAATACCGGGACTGAGAGGAGACAATGAGCAGTTCTTC. The V and J genes are TRBV7-6 and TRBJ2-1, with TRBD2 as a possible D gene (6 bases). The germline gives CDR1 SGHVS, CDR2 FNYEAQ. The CDR3 is made up of 18 amino acids. Trimming shortened V by 1 base and J by 5 bases, and 21 bases separated the two germline ends.

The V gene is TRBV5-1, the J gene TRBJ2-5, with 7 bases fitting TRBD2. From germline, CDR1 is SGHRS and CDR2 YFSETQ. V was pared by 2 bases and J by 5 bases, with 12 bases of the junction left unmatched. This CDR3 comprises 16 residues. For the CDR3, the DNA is TGCGCCAGCAGCTTCCTGACTAGCTCCCCTGTTGAGACCCAGTACTTC. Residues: CASSFLTSSPVETQYF.

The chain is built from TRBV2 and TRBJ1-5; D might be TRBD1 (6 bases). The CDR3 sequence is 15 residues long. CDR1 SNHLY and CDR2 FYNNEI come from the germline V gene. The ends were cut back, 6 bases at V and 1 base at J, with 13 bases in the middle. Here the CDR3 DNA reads TGTGCCAGCAGCCGGGACACCCTAAGCAATCAGCCCCAGCATTTT. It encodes CASSRDTLSNQPQHF. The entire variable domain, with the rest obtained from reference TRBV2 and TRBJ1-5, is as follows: EPEVTQTPSHQVTQMGQEVILRCVPISNHLYFYWYRQILGQKVEFLVSFYNNEISEKSEIFDDQFSVERPDGSNFTLKIRSTKLEDSAMYFCASSRDTLSNQPQHFGDGTRLSIL.

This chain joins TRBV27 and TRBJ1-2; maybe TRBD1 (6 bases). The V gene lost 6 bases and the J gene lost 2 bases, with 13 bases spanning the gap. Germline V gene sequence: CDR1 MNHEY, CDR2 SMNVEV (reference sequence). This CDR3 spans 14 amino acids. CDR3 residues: CASRRRGLNYGYTF. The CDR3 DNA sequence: TGTGCCAGCAGGCGCAGGGGCCTGAACTATGGCTACACCTTC.

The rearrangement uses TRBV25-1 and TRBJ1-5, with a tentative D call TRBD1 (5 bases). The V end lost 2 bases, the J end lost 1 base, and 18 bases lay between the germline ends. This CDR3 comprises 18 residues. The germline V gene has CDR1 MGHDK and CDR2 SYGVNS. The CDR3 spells CASSEMVSGRESNQPQHF. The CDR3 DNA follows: TGTGCCAGCAGTGAAATGGTCTCCGGCAGGGAGAGCAATCAGCCCCAGCATTTT.

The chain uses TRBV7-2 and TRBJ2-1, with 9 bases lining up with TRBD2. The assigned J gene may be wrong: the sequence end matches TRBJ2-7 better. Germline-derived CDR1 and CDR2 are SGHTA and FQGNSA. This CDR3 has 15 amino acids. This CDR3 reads CASSLGSSGDNEQYF. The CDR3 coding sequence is TGTGCCAGCAGCTTAGGATCTAGCGGGGACAATGAGCAGTACTTC.

The DNA of the CDR3 is TGCGCCAGCAAAGGACAGGATGTCACAGATACGCAGTATTTT. Protein: CASKGQDVTDTQYF. The chain joins TRBV5-1 to TRBJ2-3; 7 bases line up with TRBD1. The CDR3 consists of 14 residues. Trimming took 6 bases from V and 2 from J; bases not matched to a gene: 6. CDR1 and CDR2 (germline): SGHRS, YFSETQ.